This TCR beta chain was recorded in a study of blood T cell repertoires in COVID-19. Whole-study context: In each case, the material was cDNA or gDNA derived from T cells, B-cell-depleted T cells, or PBMCs.

Original data processing: Using reference gene primer amplification, nucleated cell counts were estimated. Clones were read by immunoSEQ multiplex PCR, and TCRdb kept only the in-frame ones, dropping some. V, J and clone size derive from that table, while D and trimming were established from the DNA sequence. The sample holds several thousand clones, around 86% seen once. Deletions cut 6 bases from V and 0 bases from J, with 9 bases between. This CDR3 is built from 14 residues. Per germline, CDR1 MNHNY and CDR2 SVGAGI (reference sequence). This chain connects TRBV6-6 to TRBJ1-5, with D maybe TRBD1 (5 bases). This sequence was found in a human donor in a cohort sampled during active COVID-19. Sequencing was done on a sample of peripheral blood. The CDR3 bases are TGTGCCAGCAGATTGACAGATAGCAATCAGCCCCAGCATTTT. Protein sequence: CASRLTDSNQPQHF.